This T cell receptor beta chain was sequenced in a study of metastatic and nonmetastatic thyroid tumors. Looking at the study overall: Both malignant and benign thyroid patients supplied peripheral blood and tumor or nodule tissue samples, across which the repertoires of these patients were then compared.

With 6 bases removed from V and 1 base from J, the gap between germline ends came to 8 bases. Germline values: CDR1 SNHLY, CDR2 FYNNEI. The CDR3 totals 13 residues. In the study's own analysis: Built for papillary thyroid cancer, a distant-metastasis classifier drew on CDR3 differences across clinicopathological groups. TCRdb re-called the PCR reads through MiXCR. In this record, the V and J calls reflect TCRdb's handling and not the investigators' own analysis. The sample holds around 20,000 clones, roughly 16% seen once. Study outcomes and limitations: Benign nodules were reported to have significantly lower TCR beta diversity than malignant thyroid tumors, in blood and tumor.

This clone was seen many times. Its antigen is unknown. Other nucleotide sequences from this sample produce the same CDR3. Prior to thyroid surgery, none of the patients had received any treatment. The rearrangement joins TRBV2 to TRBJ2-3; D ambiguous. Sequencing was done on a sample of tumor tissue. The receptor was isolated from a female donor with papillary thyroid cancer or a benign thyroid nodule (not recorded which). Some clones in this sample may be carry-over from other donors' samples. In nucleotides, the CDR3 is TGTGCCAGCAGAAAGACTCGCACAGATACGCAGTATTTT. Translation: CASRKTRTDTQYF.